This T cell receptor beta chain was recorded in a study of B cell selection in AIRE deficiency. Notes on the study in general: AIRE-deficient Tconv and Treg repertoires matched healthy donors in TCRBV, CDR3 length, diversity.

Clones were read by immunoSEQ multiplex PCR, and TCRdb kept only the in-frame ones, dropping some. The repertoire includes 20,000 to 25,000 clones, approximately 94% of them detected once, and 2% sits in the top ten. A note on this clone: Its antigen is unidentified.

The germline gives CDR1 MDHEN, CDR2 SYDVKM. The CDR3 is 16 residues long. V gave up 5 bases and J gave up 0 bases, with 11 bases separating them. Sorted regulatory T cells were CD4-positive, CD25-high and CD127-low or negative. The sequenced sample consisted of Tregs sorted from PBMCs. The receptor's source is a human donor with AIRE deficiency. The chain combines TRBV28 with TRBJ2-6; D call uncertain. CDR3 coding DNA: TGTGCCAGCAGTCACCGGGCCTTCTCTGGGGCCAACGTCCTGACTTTC. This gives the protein CASSHRAFSGANVLTF.